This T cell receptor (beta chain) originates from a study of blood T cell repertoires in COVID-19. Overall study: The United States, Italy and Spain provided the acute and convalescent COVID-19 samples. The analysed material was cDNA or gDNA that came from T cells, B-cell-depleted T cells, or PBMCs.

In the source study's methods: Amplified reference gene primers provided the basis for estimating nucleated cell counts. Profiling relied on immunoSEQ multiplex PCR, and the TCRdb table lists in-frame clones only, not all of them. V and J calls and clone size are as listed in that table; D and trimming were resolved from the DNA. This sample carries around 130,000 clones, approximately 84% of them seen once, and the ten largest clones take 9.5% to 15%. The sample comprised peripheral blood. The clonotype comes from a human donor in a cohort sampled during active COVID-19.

The CDR3 coding sequence is TGTGCCAGCAGTCCCGGGACAGTCGGGCGGGGCTACACCTTC. It specifies CASSPGTVGRGYTF. This sequence joins TRBV27 and TRBJ1-2; 7 bases match TRBD1. Germline trimming cut 5 bases from V and 8 bases from J; bases unmatched to any gene: 11. This CDR3 spans 14 amino acids. Germline V CDR1 and CDR2: MNHEY, SMNVEV (reference sequence).